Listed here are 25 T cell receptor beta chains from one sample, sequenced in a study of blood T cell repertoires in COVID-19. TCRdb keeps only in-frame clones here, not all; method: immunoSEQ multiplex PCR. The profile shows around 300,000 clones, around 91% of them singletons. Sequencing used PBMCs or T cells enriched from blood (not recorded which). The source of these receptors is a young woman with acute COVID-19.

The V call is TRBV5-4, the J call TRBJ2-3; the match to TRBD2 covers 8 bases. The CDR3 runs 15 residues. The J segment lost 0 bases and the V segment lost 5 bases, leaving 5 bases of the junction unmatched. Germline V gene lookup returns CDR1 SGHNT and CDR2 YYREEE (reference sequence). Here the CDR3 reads CASRSAGASTDTQYF. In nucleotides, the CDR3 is TGTGCCAGCAGATCAGCGGGAGCCAGCACAGATACGCAGTATTTT.

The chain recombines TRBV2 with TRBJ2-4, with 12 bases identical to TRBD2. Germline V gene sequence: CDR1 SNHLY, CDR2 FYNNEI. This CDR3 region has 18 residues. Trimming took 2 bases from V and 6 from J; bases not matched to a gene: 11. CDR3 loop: CASSESASGRATGNIQYF. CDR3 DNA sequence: TGTGCCAGCAGTGAATCAGCTAGCGGGAGGGCCACGGGAAACATTCAGTACTTC.

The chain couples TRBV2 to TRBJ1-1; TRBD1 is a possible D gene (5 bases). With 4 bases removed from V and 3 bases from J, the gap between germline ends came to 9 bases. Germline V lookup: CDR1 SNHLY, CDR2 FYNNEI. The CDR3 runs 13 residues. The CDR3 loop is CASSVEQDTEAFF. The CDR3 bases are TGTGCCAGCAGTGTTGAACAGGACACTGAAGCTTTCTTT.

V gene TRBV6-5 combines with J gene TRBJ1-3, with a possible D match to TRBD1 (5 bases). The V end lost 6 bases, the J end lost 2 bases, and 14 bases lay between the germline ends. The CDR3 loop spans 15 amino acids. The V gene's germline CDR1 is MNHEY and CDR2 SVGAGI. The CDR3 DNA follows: TGTGCCAGCAGGCCGCCAGGAGGGGCTGGAAACACCATATATTTT. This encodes CASRPPGGAGNTIYF.

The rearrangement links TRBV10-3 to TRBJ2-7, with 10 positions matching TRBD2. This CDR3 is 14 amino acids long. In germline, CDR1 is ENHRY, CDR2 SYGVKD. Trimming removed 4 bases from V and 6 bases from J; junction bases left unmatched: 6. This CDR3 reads CAISVASGRSEQYF. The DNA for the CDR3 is TGTGCCATCAGTGTGGCTAGCGGGAGATCCGAGCAGTACTTC.

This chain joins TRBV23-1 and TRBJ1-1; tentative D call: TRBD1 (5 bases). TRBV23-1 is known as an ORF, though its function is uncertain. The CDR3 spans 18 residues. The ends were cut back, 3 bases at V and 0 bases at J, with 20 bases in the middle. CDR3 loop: CASSHGREGGDLNTEAFF. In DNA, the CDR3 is TGCGCCAGCAGTCATGGTCGCGAAGGAGGGGACTTGAACACTGAAGCTTTCTTT.

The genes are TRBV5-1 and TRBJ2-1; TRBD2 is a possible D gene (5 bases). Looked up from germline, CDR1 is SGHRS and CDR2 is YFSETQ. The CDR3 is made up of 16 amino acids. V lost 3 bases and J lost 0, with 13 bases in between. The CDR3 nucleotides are TGCGCCAGCAGCTCGGACGGACTGAGCTCCTACAATGAGCAGTTCTTC. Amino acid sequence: CASSSDGLSSYNEQFF. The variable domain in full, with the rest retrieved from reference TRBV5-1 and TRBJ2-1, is KAGVTQTPRYLIKTRGQQVTLSCSPISGHRSVSWYQQTPGQGLQFLFEYFSETQRNKGNFPGRFSGRQFSNSRSEMNVSTLELGDSALYLCASSSDGLSSYNEQFFGPGTRLTVL.

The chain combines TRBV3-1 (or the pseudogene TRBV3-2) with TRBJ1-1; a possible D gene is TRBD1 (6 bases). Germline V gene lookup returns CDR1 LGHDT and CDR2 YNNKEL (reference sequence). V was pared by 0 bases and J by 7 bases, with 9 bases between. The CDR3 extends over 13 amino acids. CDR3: CASSQEGADEAFF. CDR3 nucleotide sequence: TGTGCCAGCAGCCAAGAGGGGGCAGATGAAGCTTTCTTT.

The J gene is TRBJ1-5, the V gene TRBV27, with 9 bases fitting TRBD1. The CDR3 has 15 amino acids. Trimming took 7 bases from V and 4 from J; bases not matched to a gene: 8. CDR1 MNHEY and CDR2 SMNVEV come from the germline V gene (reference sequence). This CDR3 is CASTLQGAGNQPQHF. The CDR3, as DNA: TGTGCCAGCACCTTACAGGGGGCCGGGAATCAGCCCCAGCATTTT.

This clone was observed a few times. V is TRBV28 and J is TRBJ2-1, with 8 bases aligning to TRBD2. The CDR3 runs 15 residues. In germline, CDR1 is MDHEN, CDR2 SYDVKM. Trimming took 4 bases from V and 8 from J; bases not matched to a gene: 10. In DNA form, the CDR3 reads TGTGCCAGCAGTTCCGGGACTAGATCTGTCGATGAGCAGTTCTTC. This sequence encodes CASSSGTRSVDEQFF.

The chain's CDR3 is CATSGQDLSGANVLTF. Written as DNA, the CDR3 is TGTGCCACTTCGGGACAGGATCTCTCTGGGGCCAACGTCCTGACTTTC. The chain combines TRBV28 with TRBJ2-6; TRBD1 agrees at 8 bases. Germline V gene lookup returns CDR1 MDHEN and CDR2 SYDVKM. V trimming: 10 bases; J trimming: 0 bases; junction bases outside the gene matches: 8. The CDR3 is 16 amino acids.

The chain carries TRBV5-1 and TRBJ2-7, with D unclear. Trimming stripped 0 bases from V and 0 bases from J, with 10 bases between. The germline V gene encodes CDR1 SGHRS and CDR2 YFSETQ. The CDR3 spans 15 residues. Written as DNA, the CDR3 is TGCGCCAGCAGCTTGGGGCAGGCGAGCTCCTACGAGCAGTACTTC. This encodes CASSLGQASSYEQYF.

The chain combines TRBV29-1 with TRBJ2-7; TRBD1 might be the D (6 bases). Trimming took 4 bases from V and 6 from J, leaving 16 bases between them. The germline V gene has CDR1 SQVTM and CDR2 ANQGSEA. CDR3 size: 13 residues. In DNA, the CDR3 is TGCAGCGTTGGGCCAGGGGTAGGATCCGAGCAGTACTTC. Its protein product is CSVGPGVGSEQYF.

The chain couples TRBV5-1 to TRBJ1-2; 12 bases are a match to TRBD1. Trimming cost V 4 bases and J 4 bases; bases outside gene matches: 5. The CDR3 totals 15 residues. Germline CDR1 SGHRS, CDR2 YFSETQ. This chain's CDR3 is CASSPGQGASYGYTF. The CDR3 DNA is TGCGCCAGCAGCCCGGGACAGGGGGCGAGCTATGGCTACACCTTC.

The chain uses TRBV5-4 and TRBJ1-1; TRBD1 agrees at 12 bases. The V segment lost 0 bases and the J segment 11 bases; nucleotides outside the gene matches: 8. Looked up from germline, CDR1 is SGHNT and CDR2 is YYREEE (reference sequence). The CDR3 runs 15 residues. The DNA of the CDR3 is TGTGCCAGCAGCTTGGTTGGAGGGACAGGGGGCATGGCTTTCTTT. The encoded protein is CASSLVGGTGGMAFF. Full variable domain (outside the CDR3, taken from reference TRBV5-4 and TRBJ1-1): ETGVTQSPTHLIKTRGQQVTLRCSSQSGHNTVSWYQQALGQGPQFIFQYYREEENGRGNFPPRFSGLQFPNYSSELNVNALELDDSALYLCASSLVGGTGGMAFFGQGTRLTVV.

This CDR3 is CASSLGLYNQPQHF. CDR3 nucleotides: TGTGCCAGCAGCCTGGGACTGTACAATCAGCCCCAGCATTTT. V is TRBV3-1 (or the pseudogene TRBV3-2) and J is TRBJ1-5; tentative D call: TRBD1 (5 bases). The CDR3 is made up of 14 amino acids. V lost 4 bases, J lost 3 bases, and 10 bases lay in between. The V gene's germline CDR1 is LGHDT and CDR2 YNNKEL (reference sequence).

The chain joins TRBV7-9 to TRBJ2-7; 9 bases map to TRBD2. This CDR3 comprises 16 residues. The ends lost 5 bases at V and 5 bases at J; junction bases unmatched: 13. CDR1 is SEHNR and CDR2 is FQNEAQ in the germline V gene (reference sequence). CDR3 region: CASSRGVPGLAHEQYF. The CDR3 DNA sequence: TGTGCCAGCAGCCGAGGAGTGCCGGGACTAGCCCACGAGCAGTACTTC.

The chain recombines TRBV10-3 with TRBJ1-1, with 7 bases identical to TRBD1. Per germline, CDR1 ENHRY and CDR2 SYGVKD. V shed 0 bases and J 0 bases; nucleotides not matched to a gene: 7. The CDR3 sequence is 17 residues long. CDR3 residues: CAISESQQGMMNTEAFF. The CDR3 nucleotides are TGTGCCATCAGTGAGTCGCAACAGGGGATGATGAACACTGAAGCTTTCTTT.

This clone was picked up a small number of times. The CDR3 DNA sequence: TGTGCCAGCTGGGACAGATTGAACACTGAAGCTTTCTTT. This codes for CASWDRLNTEAFF. This chain uses TRBV27 with TRBJ1-1, with 7 bases identical to TRBD1. V lost 8 bases, J lost 0 bases, and 3 bases stayed unmatched. The CDR3 totals 13 residues. Per germline, CDR1 MNHEY and CDR2 SMNVEV (reference sequence).

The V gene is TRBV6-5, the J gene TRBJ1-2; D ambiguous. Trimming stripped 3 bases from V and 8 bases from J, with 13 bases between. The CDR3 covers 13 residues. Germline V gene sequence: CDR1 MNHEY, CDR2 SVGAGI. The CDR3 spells CASSYERRSGYTF. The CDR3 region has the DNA TGTGCCAGCAGTTATGAACGGCGTAGCGGCTACACCTTC.

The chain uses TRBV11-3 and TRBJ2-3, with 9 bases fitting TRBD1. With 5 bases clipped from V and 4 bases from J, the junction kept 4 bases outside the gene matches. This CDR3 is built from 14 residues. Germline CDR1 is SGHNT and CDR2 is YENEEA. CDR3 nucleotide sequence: TGTGCCAGCAGCCCGGGACAGGGTGCAGATACGCAGTATTTT. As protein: CASSPGQGADTQYF.

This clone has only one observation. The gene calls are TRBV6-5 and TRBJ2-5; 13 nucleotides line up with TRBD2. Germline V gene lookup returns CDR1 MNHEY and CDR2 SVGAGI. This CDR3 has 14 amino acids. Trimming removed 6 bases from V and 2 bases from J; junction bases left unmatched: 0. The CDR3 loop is CASRGLAGQETQYF. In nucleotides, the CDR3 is TGTGCCAGCAGGGGACTAGCGGGACAAGAGACCCAGTACTTC.

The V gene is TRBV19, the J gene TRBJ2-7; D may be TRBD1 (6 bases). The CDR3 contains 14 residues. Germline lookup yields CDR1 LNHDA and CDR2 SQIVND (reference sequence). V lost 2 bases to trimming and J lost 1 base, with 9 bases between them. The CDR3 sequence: CASSISGTSYEQYF. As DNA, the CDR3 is TGTGCCAGTAGTATATCTGGGACATCCTACGAGCAGTACTTC.

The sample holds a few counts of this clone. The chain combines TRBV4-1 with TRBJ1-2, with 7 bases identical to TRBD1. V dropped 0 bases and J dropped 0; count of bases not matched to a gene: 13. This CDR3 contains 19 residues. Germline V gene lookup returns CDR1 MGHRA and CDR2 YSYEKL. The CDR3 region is CASSQDLAGGLGANYGYTF. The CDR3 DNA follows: TGCGCCAGCAGCCAAGATCTGGCAGGGGGTCTTGGAGCTAACTATGGCTACACCTTC.

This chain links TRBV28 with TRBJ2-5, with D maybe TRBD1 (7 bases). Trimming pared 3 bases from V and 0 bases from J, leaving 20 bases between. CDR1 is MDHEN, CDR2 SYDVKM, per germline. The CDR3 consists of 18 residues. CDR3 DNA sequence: TGTGCCAGCAGTTTGATGGAGGGGACAGTTTTGTACCAAGAGACCCAGTACTTC. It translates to CASSLMEGTVLYQETQYF.